This T cell receptor (beta chain) was sequenced for a study of chemoradiotherapy in HPV16-positive cancers. For the study at large: Candidate HPV-specific T-cell clones and common TCR motifs came from functional assays in two HPV16-positive patients. Points from the study as a whole: Candidate HPV-specific clones and E7-related TCR motifs grew in tumor during treatment.

Method: immunoSEQ multiplex PCR; TCRdb's copy keeps in-frame clones and lacks some. The table includes around 30,000 clones, around 93% detected once. The CDR3 is 15 amino acids. Trimming removed 3 bases at V and 0 bases at J, with 10 bases between. Germline V lookup: CDR1 SGHRS, CDR2 YFSETQ. As to this clone: Its antigen is not identified.

Here the sequenced sample was blood, taken from a patient who underwent chemoradiotherapy. This chain joins TRBV5-1 and TRBJ2-1; D call uncertain. The sequence came from a human donor with HPV-associated anogenital cancer. The CDR3 coding sequence is TGCGCCAGCAGCTGGCAGGTTTCCTCCTACAATGAGCAGTTCTTC. Protein: CASSWQVSSYNEQFF. Full variable domain (outside the CDR3, taken from reference TRBV5-1 and TRBJ2-1): KAGVTQTPRYLIKTRGQQVTLSCSPISGHRSVSWYQQTPGQGLQFLFEYFSETQRNKGNFPGRFSGRQFSNSRSEMNVSTLELGDSALYLCASSWQVSSYNEQFFGPGTRLTVL.